A single sample gave rise to the 10 T cell receptor beta chains below, sequenced in a study of T cell responses to AZD1222 COVID-19 vaccine. Clones were read by immunoSEQ multiplex PCR, and TCRdb kept only the in-frame ones, dropping some. The sample holds nearly 110,000 clones; around 92% are singletons and the top ten take 8.5% to 10%. The sequencing here drew on peripheral blood, taken 28 days after the second AZD1222 dose. Every receptor here comes from an adult who received the AZD1222 COVID-19 vaccine.

The rearrangement joins TRBV11-3 to TRBJ2-7; 12 bases agree with TRBD2. Trimming removed 0 bases from V and 6 bases from J; junction bases left unmatched: 12. The CDR3 has 18 residues. Germline V gives CDR1 SGHNT, CDR2 YENEEA. The CDR3, as DNA: TGTGCCAGCAGCTTAGATTCTTCGGGGACTAGCGGGTTGTTCGAGCAGTACTTC. Its protein product is CASSLDSSGTSGLFEQYF.

This clone showed up just once. The CDR3: CASSLGVASGARETQYF. The CDR3 bases are TGCGCCAGCAGCTTGGGTGTGGCTAGCGGGGCTAGGGAGACCCAGTACTTC. The chain combines TRBV5-1 with TRBJ2-5, with TRBD2 identical over 9 bases. The CDR3 totals 17 residues. Germline lookup yields CDR1 SGHRS and CDR2 YFSETQ. After removal of 0 bases from V and 5 bases from J, the junction contained 11 bases not matched to a gene.

V usage is TRBV7-8 and J usage is TRBJ2-1; 10 nucleotides line up with TRBD2. CDR3 size: 15 residues. With 5 bases clipped from V and 10 bases from J, the junction kept 11 bases outside the gene matches. Germline CDR1 and CDR2: SGHVS and FQNEAQ. The CDR3: CASSILAGSGGEQFF. The CDR3 bases are TGTGCCAGCAGCATCTTAGCAGGTAGCGGGGGGGAGCAGTTCTTC. The full variable domain, rest sourced from reference TRBV7-8 and TRBJ2-1, is GAGVSQSPRYKVAKRGQDVALRCDPISGHVSLFWYQQALGQGPEFLTYFQNEAQLDKSGLPSDRFFAERPEGSVSTLKIQRTQQEDSAVYLCASSILAGSGGEQFFGPGTRLTVL.

The rearrangement links TRBV3-1 (or the pseudogene TRBV3-2) to TRBJ2-7, with D maybe TRBD2 (5 bases). This CDR3 has 17 amino acids. The germline gives CDR1 LGHDT, CDR2 YNNKEL (reference sequence). V shed 0 bases and J shed 0 bases, with 15 bases lying between them. CDR3 DNA: TGTGCCAGCAGCCAAGACCTGAGGGCCGCAAGCTCCTACGAGCAGTACTTC. This gives the protein CASSQDLRAASSYEQYF.

The chain has TRBV7-9 and TRBJ2-1; tentative D call: TRBD2 (5 bases). This CDR3 comprises 13 residues. CDR1 and CDR2 (germline): SEHNR, FQNEAQ (reference sequence). V gave up 2 bases and J gave up 9 bases, with 11 bases separating them. CDR3 nucleotide sequence: TGTGCCAGCAGCTTACAAGCGAGCGGTGAGCAGTTCTTC. Amino acid sequence: CASSLQASGEQFF.

CDR3: CASSRRRSSGRNYNEQFF. The CDR3 DNA sequence: TGTGCCAGCAGCCGCCGAAGATCTAGCGGGAGGAATTACAATGAGCAGTTCTTC. The chain uses TRBV6-2 or TRBV6-3 and TRBJ2-1, with 11 bases matching TRBD2. The length of the CDR3 is 18 residues. CDR1 and CDR2 (germline): MNHEY, SVGEGT. The junction had 14 bases not matched to a gene; V was cut back by 6 bases and J by 4 bases.

The CDR3 loop is CASSPRDRENAEAFF. The CDR3 DNA is TGTGCCAGCAGCCCCCGGGACAGGGAAAATGCTGAAGCTTTCTTT. The chain is built from TRBV7-8 and TRBJ1-1, with TRBD1 matching over 9 bases. The CDR3 loop spans 15 amino acids. Germline loops: CDR1 SGHVS, CDR2 FQNEAQ. Trimming cost V 5 bases and J 6 bases; bases outside gene matches: 10.

For the CDR3, the DNA is TGTGCCAGCAGTCCAAGGGACAGGGCCCAGCCCCAGCATTTT. Amino acid sequence: CASSPRDRAQPQHF. J is TRBJ1-5 and V is TRBV28; TRBD1 aligns across 9 bases. V shed 5 bases, J shed 7 bases, and the junction held 6 bases outside the gene matches. The V gene's germline CDR1 is MDHEN and CDR2 SYDVKM. The CDR3 consists of 14 residues.

In this sample, this clone turned up a few times. The V gene is TRBV7-2, the J gene TRBJ1-5; 12 bases align to TRBD1. The CDR3 is 16 residues long. Per the germline V gene, CDR1 is SGHTA and CDR2 is FQGNSA. The V segment lost 5 bases and the J segment 2 bases; nucleotides outside the gene matches: 4. CDR3 amino acids: CASSDRDRGRNQPQHF. Here the CDR3 DNA reads TGTGCCAGCAGCGACCGGGACAGGGGGCGCAATCAGCCCCAGCATTTT.

This clone was recorded only once. The V call is TRBV3-1 (or the pseudogene TRBV3-2), the J call TRBJ1-2, with D possibly TRBD1 on 5 matching bases. The V end was cut by 1 base, the J end by 0 bases, with 9 bases between. CDR1 is LGHDT and CDR2 is YNNKEL in the germline V gene (reference sequence). The CDR3 has 15 amino acids. The CDR3 region is CASSQVGGANYGYTF. CDR3 DNA: TGTGCCAGCAGCCAAGTGGGAGGGGCTAACTATGGCTACACCTTC.